This is a list of T cell receptor beta chains from one sample in a study of blood T cell repertoires in COVID-19. This table comes from immunoSEQ multiplex PCR, and its TCRdb copy is limited to in-frame clones, with some not included. The table has about 70,000 clones, 75% to 80% seen once. Source material: peripheral blood. These receptors were collected from a human donor in a cohort sampled during active COVID-19. Both conserved end residues are part of each CDR3. A D gene is named only where the DNA matches it firmly. The size field is filled for only some rows; it gives once, few, many or a size class.

d_gene	abundance	v_gene	j_gene	CDR3aa	CDR3nt
.	.	TRBV7-2	TRBJ2-7	CASSRSTTGTYEQYF	TGTGCCAGCAGTCGAAGTACTACAGGGACCTACGAGCAGTACTTC
.	.	TRBV19	TRBJ2-3	CASSIRDLPTDTQYF	TGTGCCAGTAGTATCCGGGACTTACCCACAGATACGCAGTATTTT
.	.	TRBV27	TRBJ1-1	CASSSWVGGTEAFF	TGTGCCAGCAGCAGCTGGGTAGGGGGCACTGAAGCTTTCTTT
.	.	TRBV7-6	TRBJ2-7	CASSLTDYEQYF	TGTGCCAGCAGCTTAACTGATTACGAGCAGTACTTC
TRBD1	.	TRBV9	TRBJ2-7	CASSVRTGPYEQYF	TGTGCCAGCAGCGTTCGGACAGGACCCTACGAGCAGTACTTC
.	.	TRBV18	TRBJ2-1	CASSPSGEAIYNEQFF	TGTGCCAGCTCACCCTCCGGGGAGGCTATCTACAATGAGCAGTTCTTC
.	.	TRBV3-1/TRBV3-2	TRBJ2-1	CASSPLLGARYNEQFF	TGTGCCAGCAGCCCCCTCTTGGGGGCGCGTTACAATGAGCAGTTCTTC
TRBD1	.	TRBV10-3	TRBJ2-2	CAIRPGQGDTGELFF	TGTGCCATCAGACCGGGACAGGGGGACACCGGGGAGCTGTTTTTT
.	.	TRBV3-1/TRBV3-2	TRBJ2-7	CASSFGLEVVYYEQYF	TGTGCCAGCAGCTTTGGACTGGAAGTGGTATACTACGAGCAGTACTTC
TRBD1	.	TRBV3-1/TRBV3-2	TRBJ1-1	CASSLGTGGTEAFF	TGTGCCAGCAGCCTAGGGACAGGGGGAACTGAAGCTTTCTTT
.	.	TRBV20-1	TRBJ1-2	CSAYRYGYTF	TGCAGTGCATACCGGTATGGCTACACCTTC
.	.	TRBV7-2	TRBJ1-1	CASSSTGGPNTEAFF	TGTGCCAGCAGCTCGACGGGGGGCCCGAACACTGAAGCTTTCTTT
.	.	TRBV28	TRBJ2-5	CASSLQGQQTQYF	TGTGCCAGCAGTTTACAGGGGCAACAGACCCAGTACTTC
.	.	TRBV25-1	TRBJ1-1	CASSALGGRDTEAFF	TGTGCCAGCAGTGCCTTGGGGGGTAGGGACACTGAAGCTTTCTTT
TRBD2	.	TRBV11-3	TRBJ2-5	CASTTCSYSGIGLSTQYF	TGTGCCAGCACGACCTGTTCCTATAGCGGGATTGGATTGTCGACCCAGTACTTC
TRBD1	.	TRBV19	TRBJ2-6	CASSNRGLGANVLTF	TGTGCCAGTAGTAACAGGGGGCTCGGGGCCAACGTCCTGACTTTC
.	.	TRBV7-9	TRBJ2-6	CASSPSSGANVLTF	TGTGCCAGCAGCCCTAGCTCTGGGGCCAACGTCCTGACTTTC
TRBD1	few	TRBV5-6	TRBJ2-7	CASSLVIGLRDRKTYEQYF	TGTGCCAGCAGCTTGGTTATTGGGCTCCGGGACAGGAAGACCTACGAGCAGTACTTC
.	.	TRBV10-2	TRBJ2-7	CASSETVRYEQYF	TGCGCCAGCAGTGAGACGGTGCGCTACGAGCAGTACTTC
TRBD1	.	TRBV6-5	TRBJ2-7	CASSYSRGLEQYF	TGTGCCAGCAGTTACTCGAGGGGGCTCGAGCAGTACTTC
.	.	TRBV5-5	TRBJ1-2	CASSQDRYGYTF	TGTGCCAGCAGCCAGGACAGATATGGCTACACCTTC
TRBD1	few	TRBV19	TRBJ1-2	CATRDRAREGYTF	TGTGCCACCCGGGACAGGGCTAGGGAAGGCTACACCTTC
.	once	TRBV30	TRBJ1-2	CAWSALGLGYTF	TGTGCCTGGAGTGCGTTGGGGCTCGGCTACACCTTC
.	few	TRBV18	TRBJ2-5	CASSPPVRVETQYF	TGTGCCAGCTCACCACCAGTCCGGGTAGAGACCCAGTACTTC
TRBD1	.	TRBV18	TRBJ2-5	CASSPLLGQGPETQYF	TGTGCCAGCTCACCACTCCTAGGACAGGGCCCAGAGACCCAGTACTTC
TRBD1	.	TRBV7-9	TRBJ2-5	CASKRTGGETQYF	TGTGCCAGCAAGAGGACAGGGGGGGAGACCCAGTACTTC
.	few	TRBV27	TRBJ1-5	CASSTQGSNQPQHF	TGTGCCAGCAGTACCCAGGGATCCAATCAGCCCCAGCATTTT
TRBD1	.	TRBV2	TRBJ2-7	CASSGLDRGYEQYF	TGTGCCAGCAGTGGGTTGGACAGGGGGTACGAGCAGTACTTC
.	.	TRBV5-3	TRBJ1-6	CARSLLQGFSPLHF	TGTGCCAGAAGCTTGTTGCAGGGTTTCTCACCCCTCCACTTT
.	few	TRBV7-9	TRBJ2-2	CASSTRSAGELFF	TGTGCCAGCAGCACCCGGTCGGCCGGGGAGCTGTTTTTT
.	.	TRBV19	TRBJ2-2	CASSRTTTGELFF	TGTGCCAGTAGCCGGACAACAACCGGGGAGCTGTTTTTT
.	.	TRBV7-2	TRBJ2-3	CASSLEARGRTDLTDTQYF	TGTGCCAGCAGCTTAGAGGCAAGGGGTCGGACAGACCTCACAGATACGCAGTATTTT
.	.	TRBV18	TRBJ1-1	CASSPPGGQRNTEAFF	TGTGCCAGCTCACCACCGGGGGGGCAGAGGAACACTGAAGCTTTCTTT
TRBD1	.	TRBV4-1	TRBJ1-2	CASTQATGAVYGYTF	TGCGCCAGCACCCAAGCTACAGGGGCGGTCTATGGCTACACCTTC
TRBD1	once	TRBV6-5	TRBJ1-6	CASRDQRQGRSPLHF	TGTGCCAGCAGGGACCAACGACAGGGTAGATCACCCCTCCACTTT
.	few	TRBV5-4	TRBJ2-6	CASTQAGRGAGANVLTF	TGTGCCAGCACCCAGGCAGGTCGGGGAGCTGGGGCCAACGTCCTGACTTTC
.	once	TRBV19	TRBJ2-7	CASSINTGTPYEQYF	TGTGCCAGTAGTATAAATACCGGGACACCCTACGAGCAGTACTTC
TRBD2	once	TRBV9	TRBJ2-5	CASSVGLAGGRETQYF	TGTGCCAGCAGCGTAGGTTTAGCGGGAGGGCGAGAGACCCAGTACTTC
TRBD2	.	TRBV3-1/TRBV3-2	TRBJ2-5	CASSSRAGGRETQYF	TGTGCCAGCAGCTCCCGAGCGGGAGGGCGAGAGACCCAGTACTTC
TRBD2	.	TRBV3-1/TRBV3-2	TRBJ2-3	CASSQGLASDTQYF	TGTGCCAGCAGCCAGGGACTAGCGTCAGATACGCAGTATTTT
.	.	TRBV18	TRBJ1-4	CASSPQGDTSEKLFF	TGTGCCAGCTCACCACAGGGGGATACCTCGGAAAAACTGTTTTTT
TRBD1	.	TRBV3-1/TRBV3-2	TRBJ2-5	CASSQVTGTGQETQYF	TGTGCCAGCAGCCAAGTAACCGGGACAGGACAAGAGACCCAGTACTTC
.	.	TRBV30	TRBJ2-5	CAWRTPGNEQETQYF	TGTGCCTGGAGGACCCCAGGCAACGAACAAGAGACCCAGTACTTC
TRBD1	.	TRBV6-6	TRBJ2-7	CASSYTTGGEQYF	TGTGCCAGCAGTTATACCACAGGGGGCGAGCAGTACTTC
.	.	TRBV15	TRBJ2-7	CATSTSVSYEQYF	TGTGCCACCAGCACTAGCGTATCCTACGAGCAGTACTTC
TRBD1	.	TRBV28	TRBJ1-3	CASRTNRGQGNTIYF	TGTGCCAGCAGAACGAACAGGGGGCAAGGAAACACCATATATTTT
TRBD1	.	TRBV7-8	TRBJ1-1	CASSSRQGTEAFF	TGTGCCAGCAGCTCAAGACAGGGCACTGAAGCTTTCTTT
.	.	TRBV30	TRBJ2-3	CAWRAGTVTDTQYF	TGTGCCTGGAGGGCGGGGACCGTCACAGATACGCAGTATTTT
.	.	TRBV29-1	TRBJ1-1	CSAAVNTEAFF	TGCAGCGCCGCAGTGAACACTGAAGCTTTCTTT
TRBD1	once	TRBV7-9	TRBJ1-4	CASSDSGTGGQEKLFF	TGTGCCAGCAGCGATTCCGGGACAGGGGGCCAAGAAAAACTGTTTTTT
TRBD2	.	TRBV18	TRBJ2-5	CASSPLIGEGETQYF	TGTGCCAGCTCACCACTCATCGGGGAGGGAGAGACCCAGTACTTC
TRBD2	.	TRBV5-4	TRBJ2-1	CASSLTSGSLEQFF	TGTGCCAGCAGCTTGACTAGCGGGAGCCTTGAGCAGTTCTTC